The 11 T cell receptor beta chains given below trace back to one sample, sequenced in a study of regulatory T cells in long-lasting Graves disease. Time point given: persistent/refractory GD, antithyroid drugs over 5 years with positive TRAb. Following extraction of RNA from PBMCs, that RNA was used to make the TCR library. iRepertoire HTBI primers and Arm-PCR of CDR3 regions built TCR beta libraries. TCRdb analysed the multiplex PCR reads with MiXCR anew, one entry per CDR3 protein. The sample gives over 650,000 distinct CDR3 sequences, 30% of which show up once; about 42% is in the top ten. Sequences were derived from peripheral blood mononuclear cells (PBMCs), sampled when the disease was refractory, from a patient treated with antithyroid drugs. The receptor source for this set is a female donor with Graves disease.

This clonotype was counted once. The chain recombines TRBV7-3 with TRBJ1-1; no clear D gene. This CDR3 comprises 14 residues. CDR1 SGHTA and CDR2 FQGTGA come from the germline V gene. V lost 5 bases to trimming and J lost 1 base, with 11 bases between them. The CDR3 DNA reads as TGTGCCAGCAGCCTACTTAACGGGAACACTGAAGCTTTCTTT. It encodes CASSLLNGNTEAFF.

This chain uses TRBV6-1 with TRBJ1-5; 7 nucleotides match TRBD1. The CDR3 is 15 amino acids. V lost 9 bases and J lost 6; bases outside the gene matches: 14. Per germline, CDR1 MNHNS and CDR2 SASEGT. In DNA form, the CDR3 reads TGTGCCAGTAGCCAACGCCCGGGACAGATTCAGCCCCAGCATTTT. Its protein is CASSQRPGQIQPQHF.

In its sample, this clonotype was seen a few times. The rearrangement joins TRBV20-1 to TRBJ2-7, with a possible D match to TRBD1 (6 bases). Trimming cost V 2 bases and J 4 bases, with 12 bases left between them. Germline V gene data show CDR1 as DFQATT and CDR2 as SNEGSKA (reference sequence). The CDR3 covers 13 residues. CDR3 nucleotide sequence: TGCAGTGCTAGACCGGGACACCAGTACGAGCAGTACTTC. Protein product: CSARPGHQYEQYF.

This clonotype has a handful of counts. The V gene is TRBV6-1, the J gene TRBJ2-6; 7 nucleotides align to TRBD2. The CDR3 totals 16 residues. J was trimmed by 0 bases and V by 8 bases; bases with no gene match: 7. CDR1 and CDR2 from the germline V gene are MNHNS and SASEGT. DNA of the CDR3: TGTGCCAGCGGGGCGGGAGCGACCTCTGGGGCCAACGTCCTGACTTTC. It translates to CASGAGATSGANVLTF.

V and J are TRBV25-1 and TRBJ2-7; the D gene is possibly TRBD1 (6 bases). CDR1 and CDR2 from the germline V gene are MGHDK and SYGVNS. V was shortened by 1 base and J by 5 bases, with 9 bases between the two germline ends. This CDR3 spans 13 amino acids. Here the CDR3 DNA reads TGTGCCAGCAGTGAATTGAACAGGGACGAGCAGTACTTC. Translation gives CASSELNRDEQYF.

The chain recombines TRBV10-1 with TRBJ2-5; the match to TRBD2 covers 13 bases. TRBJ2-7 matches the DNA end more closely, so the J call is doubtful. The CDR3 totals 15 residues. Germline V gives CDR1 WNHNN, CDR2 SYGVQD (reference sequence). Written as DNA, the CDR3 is TGCGCCAGCAGTTTTGGGACTAGCGGGAACTACGAGCAGTACTTC. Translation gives CASSFGTSGNYEQYF.

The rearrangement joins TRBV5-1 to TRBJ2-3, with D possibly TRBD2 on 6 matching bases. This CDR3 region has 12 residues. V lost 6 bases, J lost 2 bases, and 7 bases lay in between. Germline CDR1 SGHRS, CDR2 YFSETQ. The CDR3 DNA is TGCGCCAGCACGGGAGACACAGATACGCAGTATTTT. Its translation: CASTGDTDTQYF.

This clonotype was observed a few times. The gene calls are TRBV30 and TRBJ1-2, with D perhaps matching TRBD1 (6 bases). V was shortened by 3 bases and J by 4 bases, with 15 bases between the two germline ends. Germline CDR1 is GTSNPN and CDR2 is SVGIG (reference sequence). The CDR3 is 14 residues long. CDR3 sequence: CAWSPRDNLYGYTF. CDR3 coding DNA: TGTGCCTGGAGCCCTCGGGACAACCTCTATGGCTACACCTTC.

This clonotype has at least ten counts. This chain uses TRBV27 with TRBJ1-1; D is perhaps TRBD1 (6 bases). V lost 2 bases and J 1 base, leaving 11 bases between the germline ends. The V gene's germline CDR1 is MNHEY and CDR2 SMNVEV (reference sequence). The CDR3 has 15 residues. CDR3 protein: CASSLGVTGNTEAFF. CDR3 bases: TGTGCCAGCAGTTTAGGAGTGACAGGGAACACTGAAGCTTTCTTT.

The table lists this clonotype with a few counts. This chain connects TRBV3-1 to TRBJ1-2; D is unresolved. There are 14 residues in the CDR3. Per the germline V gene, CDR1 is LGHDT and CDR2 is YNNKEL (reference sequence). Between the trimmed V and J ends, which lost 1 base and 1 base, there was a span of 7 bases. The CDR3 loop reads CASSQGGVNYGYTF. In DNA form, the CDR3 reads TGTGCCAGCAGCCAAGGCGGGGTTAACTATGGCTACACCTTC.

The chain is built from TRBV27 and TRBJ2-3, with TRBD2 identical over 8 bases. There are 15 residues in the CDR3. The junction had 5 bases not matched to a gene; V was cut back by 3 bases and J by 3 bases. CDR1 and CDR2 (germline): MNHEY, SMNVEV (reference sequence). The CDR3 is CASSFSGVKTDTQYF. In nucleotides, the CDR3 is TGTGCCAGCAGTTTTAGCGGGGTAAAGACAGATACGCAGTATTTT.